This T cell receptor beta chain was sequenced for a study of blood T cell repertoires in COVID-19. Background on the study: COVID-19 samples from acute and convalescent phases originated in the United States, Italy and Spain. PBMCs, B-cell-depleted T cells, or T cells provided the cDNA or gDNA that made up the material.

Seattle participants joined during active infection and were tracked over time. The CDR3 spans 13 residues. Germline V gives CDR1 ENHRY, CDR2 SYGVKD. V was pared by 0 bases and J by 7 bases, with 10 bases between. Original data processing: By means of reference gene primer amplification, nucleated cell counts were estimated. TCRdb's table, derived via immunoSEQ multiplex PCR, lists solely in-frame clones and lacks some. Clonal size and the V and J genes are those of that table, whereas D and trimming came from the DNA. In the table there are under 250,000 clones, about nine tenths of which are singletons. This clone was counted once.

The rearrangement links TRBV10-3 to TRBJ2-7; tentative D call: TRBD2 (5 bases). This receptor was obtained from a man aged 45-60 years with COVID-19, enrolled during active disease. The material sequenced was peripheral blood. The DNA of the CDR3 is TGTGCCATCAGTGAGTCCGAGCCGGGAGAGCAGTACTTC. Its protein is CAISESEPGEQYF.